A selection of T cell receptor beta chains follows, all from one sample in a study of shared T cell receptors in the human thymus. Some clones are missing from TCRdb's copy, which holds only in-frame ones; the method was immunoSEQ multiplex PCR. The sample has about 660,000 clones, more than 75% seen once. The same specimen was also included in a second study, on human thymus T cells.

Sequencing used thymocytes. The receptors were sampled from a boy under three years old with a congenital heart defect. Each CDR3 is given with its conserved first and last residue. A D gene is named only where the DNA matches it firmly. Some rows mark clone size as missing; the rest say once, few, many or name a class of expanded clone.

size | D | J | V | CDR3 | DNA
- | TRBD2 | TRBJ2-7 | TRBV5-1 | CASSWGTSGTVEQYF | TGCGCCAGCAGCTGGGGGACTAGCGGGACAGTTGAGCAGTACTTC
- | TRBD2 | TRBJ2-1 | TRBV4-3 | CASSQSLARGIDNEQFF | TGCGCCAGCAGCCAATCCTTAGCGCGGGGGATAGACAATGAGCAGTTCTTC
- | - | TRBJ1-2 | TRBV6-1 | CASSPYRAGYTF | TGTGCCAGCAGTCCCTACAGGGCGGGCTACACCTTC
- | - | TRBJ2-6 | TRBV19 | CASRPYRDGANVLTF | TGTGCCAGTAGACCCTACAGAGATGGGGCCAACGTCCTGACTTTC
- | TRBD1 | TRBJ1-1 | TRBV29-1 | CSARRDRGPEAFF | TGCAGCGCCCGGCGGGACAGGGGTCCTGAAGCTTTCTTT
few | - | TRBJ1-1 | TRBV6-5 | CASSYEGNTEAFF | TGTGCCAGCAGTTACGAGGGGAACACTGAAGCTTTCTTT
- | TRBD2 | TRBJ2-5 | TRBV5-1 | CASSRNTGGGKGETQYF | TGCGCCAGCAGCCGGAACACGGGCGGGGGGAAGGGAGAGACCCAGTACTTC
- | TRBD1 | TRBJ1-2 | TRBV19 | CASSMDRDGYTF | TGTGCCAGTAGTATGGACAGGGACGGCTACACCTTC
- | - | TRBJ2-3 | TRBV4-3 | CASSQDCGEITDTQYF | TGCGCCAGCAGCCAAGATTGCGGGGAGATCACAGATACGCAGTATTTT
- | TRBD2 | TRBJ2-1 | TRBV7-6 | CASSFGGLAGPSSYNEQFF | TGTGCCAGCAGTTTTGGGGGACTAGCGGGACCCAGCTCCTACAATGAGCAGTTCTTC
- | - | TRBJ1-1 | TRBV5-5 | CASSRGGRDTEAFF | TGTGCCAGCAGTAGGGGAGGTAGAGACACTGAAGCTTTCTTT
few | - | TRBJ1-2 | TRBV4-3 | CASSQGWTDRNGYTF | TGCGCCAGCAGCCAAGGTTGGACAGATCGAAATGGCTACACCTTC
- | - | TRBJ2-5 | TRBV27 | CASSFRENPRETHYF | TGTGCCAGCAGTTTTCGGGAGAATCCGAGAGAGACCCATTACTTC
- | TRBD1 | TRBJ1-5 | TRBV28 | CASSLRRGQTFSNQRDQPQHF | TGTGCCAGCAGTTTAAGGAGGGGACAGACCTTCAGCAATCAGCGGGATCAGCCCCAGCATTTT
- | - | TRBJ2-1 | TRBV2 | CASTKVGGSSYNEQFF | TGTGCCAGCACAAAGGTGGGGGGAAGCTCCTACAATGAGCAGTTCTTC
- | TRBD2 | TRBJ2-7 | TRBV19 | CASSLGTSGRKSYEQYF | TGTGCCAGTAGTCTCGGGACTAGCGGGAGGAAGAGCTACGAGCAGTACTTC
- | TRBD1 | TRBJ1-5 | TRBV6-6 | CASSPTGEEDQPQHF | TGTGCCAGCAGCCCGACAGGGGAAGAGGATCAGCCCCAGCATTTT
- | - | TRBJ2-7 | TRBV14 | CASSPPPSHYEQYF | TGTGCCAGCAGCCCCCCCCCGAGCCACTACGAGCAGTACTTC
few | TRBD1 | TRBJ2-5 | TRBV5-1 | CASSLASERQGAQETQYF | TGCGCCAGCAGCTTGGCCTCAGAGCGACAGGGGGCCCAAGAGACCCAGTACTTC
- | - | TRBJ1-2 | TRBV12-5 | CASGLKGGTAPLYGYTF | TGTGCTAGTGGTTTGAAGGGAGGGACCGCTCCCCTCTATGGCTACACCTTC
once | TRBD2 | TRBJ2-5 | TRBV5-1 | CASSLRTSGEKETQYF | TGCGCCAGCAGCCTTAGGACTAGCGGGGAAAAAGAGACCCAGTACTTC
once | - | TRBJ2-3 | TRBV7-8 | CASSRGLMAGFGDTQYF | TGTGCCAGCAGCCGCGGACTAATGGCCGGCTTTGGGGATACGCAGTATTTT
- | TRBD1 | TRBJ1-1 | TRBV28 | CASSLGSTGDTEAFF | TGTGCCAGCAGTTTAGGATCCACAGGGGATACTGAAGCTTTCTTT
few | - | TRBJ1-5 | TRBV28 | CASSYPPRGRGEPQHF | TGTGCCAGCAGTTACCCACCCAGGGGACGTGGGGAGCCCCAGCATTTT
- | TRBD2 | TRBJ2-1 | TRBV5-1 | CASSKTSGNDNEQFF | TGCGCCAGCAGTAAGACTAGCGGGAACGACAATGAGCAGTTCTTC
once | TRBD1 | TRBJ1-4 | TRBV27 | CASSLWGARDRVDEKLFF | TGTGCCAGCAGTTTATGGGGGGCCCGCGACAGGGTTGACGAAAAACTGTTTTTT
few | - | TRBJ2-1 | TRBV29-1 | CSVSVNEQFF | TGCAGCGTTTCTGTAAATGAGCAGTTCTTC
- | - | TRBJ1-3 | TRBV21-1 | CASSKGGSGNTIYF | TGTGCCAGCAGCAAGGGGGGGTCTGGAAACACCATATATTTT
- | TRBD1 | TRBJ1-5 | TRBV5-1 | CASSLPTGREPQHF | TGCGCCAGCAGCTTACCGACAGGGAGAGAGCCCCAGCATTTT
- | TRBD1 | TRBJ2-7 | TRBV19 | CASSRDRNYEQYF | TGTGCCAGTAGTAGGGACAGAAACTACGAGCAGTACTTC
- | TRBD2 | TRBJ2-1 | TRBV15 | CATSRELAGGEQFF | TGTGCCACCAGCAGAGAACTAGCGGGGGGTGAGCAGTTCTTC
few | TRBD1 | TRBJ1-5 | TRBV6-1 | CASSERQGGGNQPQHF | TGTGCCAGCAGTGAGAGACAGGGAGGCGGCAATCAGCCCCAGCATTTT
- | TRBD2 | TRBJ2-7 | TRBV7-2 | CASSPGTISYEQYF | TGTGCCAGCAGCCCCGGGACTATTAGCTACGAGCAGTACTTC
- | TRBD2 | TRBJ2-3 | TRBV9 | CASSVDAGEADTQYF | TGTGCCAGCAGCGTAGACGCGGGAGAGGCAGATACGCAGTATTTT
- | - | TRBJ2-7 | TRBV7-9 | CASSSPTATYEQYF | TGTGCCAGCAGCTCTCCCACAGCAACCTACGAGCAGTACTTC
few | - | TRBJ1-2 | TRBV5-4 | CASSSTPQGLYGYTF | TGTGCCAGCAGCTCGACCCCCCAGGGCCTCTATGGCTACACCTTC
few | - | TRBJ1-1 | TRBV5-4 | CASSFPRGEGAFF | TGTGCCAGCAGCTTCCCAAGGGGGGAGGGGGCTTTCTTT